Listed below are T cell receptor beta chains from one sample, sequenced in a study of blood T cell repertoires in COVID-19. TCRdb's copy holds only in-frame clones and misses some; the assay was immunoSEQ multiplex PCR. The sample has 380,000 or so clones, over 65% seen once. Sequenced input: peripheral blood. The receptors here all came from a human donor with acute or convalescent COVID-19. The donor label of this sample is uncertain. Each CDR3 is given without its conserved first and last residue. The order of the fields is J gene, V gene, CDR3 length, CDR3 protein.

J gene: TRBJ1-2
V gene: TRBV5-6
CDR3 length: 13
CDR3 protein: ASSLGTGGRGGYT

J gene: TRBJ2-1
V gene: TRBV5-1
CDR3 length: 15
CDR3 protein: ASSLVSLAGAYNEQF

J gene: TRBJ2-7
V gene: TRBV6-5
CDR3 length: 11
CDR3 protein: ASRLAQGYEQY

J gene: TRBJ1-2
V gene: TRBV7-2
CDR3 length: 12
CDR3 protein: ASSLDIGDRGYT

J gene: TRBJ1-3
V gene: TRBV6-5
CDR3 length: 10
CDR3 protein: ASSYSGNTIY

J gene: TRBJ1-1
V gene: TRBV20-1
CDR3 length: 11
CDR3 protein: SASLYMNTEAF

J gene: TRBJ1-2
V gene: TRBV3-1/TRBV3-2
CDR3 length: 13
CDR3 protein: ASSQDLTGGEGYT

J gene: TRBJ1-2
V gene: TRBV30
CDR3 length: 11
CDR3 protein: AWKRGAYYGYT

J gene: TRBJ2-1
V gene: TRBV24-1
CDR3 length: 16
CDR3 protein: ATSDSPGTSNHPNEQF

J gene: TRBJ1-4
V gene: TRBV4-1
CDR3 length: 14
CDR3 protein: ASSQGRDRAAEKLF

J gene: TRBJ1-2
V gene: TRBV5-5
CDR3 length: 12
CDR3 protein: ASSRDRGVYGYT

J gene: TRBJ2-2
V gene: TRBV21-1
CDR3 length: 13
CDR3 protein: ASSLGQGLTGELF

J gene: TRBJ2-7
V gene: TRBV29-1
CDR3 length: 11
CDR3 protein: SVGVGQGYEQY

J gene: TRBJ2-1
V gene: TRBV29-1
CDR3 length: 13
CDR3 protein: SVEAGTSGVDEQF

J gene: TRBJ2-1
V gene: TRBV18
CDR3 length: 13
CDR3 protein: ASSPGQGDYNEQF

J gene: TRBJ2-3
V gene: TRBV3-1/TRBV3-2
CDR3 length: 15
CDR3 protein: ASSQGLLAGVADTQY

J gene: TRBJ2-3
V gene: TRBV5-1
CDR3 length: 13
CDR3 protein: ASSFRGRNIMTQY

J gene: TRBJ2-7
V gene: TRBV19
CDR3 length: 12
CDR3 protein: ASSEPDRRYEQY

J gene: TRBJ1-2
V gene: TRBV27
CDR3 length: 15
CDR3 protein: ASSPTRTGTLNYGYT

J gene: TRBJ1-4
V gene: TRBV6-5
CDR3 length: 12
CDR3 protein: ASCSQGAGEKLF

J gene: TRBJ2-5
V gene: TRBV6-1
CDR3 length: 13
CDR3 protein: ASSEVAGGQETQY

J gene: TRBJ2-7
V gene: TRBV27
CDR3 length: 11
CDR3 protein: ASSFRGSYEQY

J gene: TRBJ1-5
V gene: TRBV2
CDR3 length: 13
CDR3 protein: ASRARDYSNQPQH

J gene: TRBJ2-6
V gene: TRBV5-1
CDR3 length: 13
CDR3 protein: ASSPPYSGANVLT

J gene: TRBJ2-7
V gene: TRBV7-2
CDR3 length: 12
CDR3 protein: ASSPRLAGVEQY